What follows describes a single T cell receptor (beta chain). V shed 1 base and J shed 5 bases, with 16 bases lying between them. This CDR3 is 15 amino acids long. CDR1 SGHKS and CDR2 YYEKEE come from the germline V gene (reference sequence). The sample is drawn from a study of control samples from healthy donors and cancer patients. The data were produced by immunoSEQ multiplex PCR, yet TCRdb's version contains in-frame clones alone and is incomplete. The sample carries roughly 130,000 clones, 90% recorded once. The sample was blood. The receptor's source is a man aged 18 to 35 in good health. This chain links TRBV5-5 with TRBJ2-7; D remains unclear. The CDR3 DNA sequence: TGTGCCAGCAGCTTGACCTCGACCACGGGCCACGAGCAGTACTTC. This translates into CASSLTSTTGHEQYF.